These 2 T cell receptor beta chains originate from one sample sequenced in a study of identical twins. MiXCR was run by TCRdb on the 5' RACE reads, yielding one entry per CDR3 protein. This table has 1.5 million to 2 million distinct CDR3 sequences, around 29% appearing once. Sequenced input: cord blood. The receptors were gathered from a newborn girl in good health.

This rearrangement joins TRBV15 to TRBJ2-5; 7 bases line up with TRBD1. The DNA end favors TRBJ2-7, so the J call may be wrong. Germline CDR1 is LNHNV and CDR2 is YYDKDF (reference sequence). This CDR3 is 14 amino acids long. The CDR3 bases are TGTGCCACCAGCTTCGACAGGGTATCGTACGAGCAGTACTTC. It codes for CATSFDRVSYEQYF.

The V call is TRBV5-1, the J call TRBJ2-7, with TRBD1 identical over 7 bases. Germline V lookup: CDR1 SGHRS, CDR2 YFSETQ. V trimming: 0 bases; J trimming: 0 bases; junction bases outside the gene matches: 3. The CDR3 sequence is 15 residues long. CDR3 protein: CASSLEGQSSYEQYF. As DNA, the CDR3 is TGCGCCAGCAGCTTGGAGGGACAGAGCTCCTACGAGCAGTACTTC.